The sequence of this T cell receptor (beta chain) was determined in a study of blood T cells in healthy people across ages. Using a J-beta primer mix together with a sample-barcoded 5' primer, a second PCR was run for roughly 6 to 11 cycles. Each CDR3 protein gets one entry after TCRdb re-called the 5' RACE reads with MiXCR. The sample has roughly 1,500,000 distinct CDR3 sequences, about 40% seen once. Findings of the study overall: Age brought a roughly linear fall in TCR beta diversity measured per million T cells. In the absence of known donor CMV status, changes in expanded clonotypes were possibly confounded.

They isolated at least 6 million PBMCs from each sample. Concerning this clonotype itself: The antigen is not known. One end of the junction is discordant with germline, which a read error may explain.

The CDR3 is made up of 12 amino acids. This rearrangement joins TRBV12-3 or TRBV12-4 to TRBJ2-7; D not resolved. Sequencing was done on a sample of blood. The sequence came from a young woman in good health. The chain's CDR3 is CASSSYTYEQYF. DNA of the CDR3: TGTGCCAGCAGCTCCTATACCTATGAGCAGTACTTC.